The 5 T cell receptor beta chains below were found in one sample sequenced in a study of identifying expanded T cells in peripheral blood. Measured with immunoSEQ multiplex PCR; TCRdb has only the in-frame clones, and not every one. The sample records 70,000 to 100,000 clones, 88% being singletons. The specimen was blood. These receptors were taken from a person aged 18 to 70 in good health.

The chain couples TRBV28 to TRBJ2-7; no definite D call. CDR1 MDHEN and CDR2 SYDVKM come from the germline V gene. The CDR3 is 12 amino acids. Trimming took 5 bases from V and 3 from J, leaving 8 bases between them. CDR3 nucleotide sequence: TGTGCCAGCAGTCCCAGAGACTACGAGCAGTACTTC. It encodes CASSPRDYEQYF.

The chain joins TRBV7-7 to TRBJ1-4; D might be TRBD1 (5 bases). The CDR3 covers 16 residues. Trimming removed 3 bases from V and 4 bases from J, with 15 bases in between. Germline CDR1 is SSHAT and CDR2 is FNYEAQ (reference sequence). The CDR3 DNA is TGTGCCAGCAGCTTGGGGGACGGACCCTATAATGAAAAACTGTTTTTT. Protein product: CASSLGDGPYNEKLFF.

This clone was recorded only once. The chain has TRBV5-1 and TRBJ1-4, with D possibly matching TRBD1 (6 bases). The V gene lost 5 bases and the J gene lost 3 bases, with 17 bases spanning the gap. Germline lookup yields CDR1 SGHRS and CDR2 YFSETQ. The CDR3 totals 16 residues. For the CDR3, the DNA is TGCGCCAGCAGGCCATCCCCCGACAGGTCTAATGAAAAACTGTTTTTT. It translates to CASRPSPDRSNEKLFF.

The rearrangement uses TRBV18 and TRBJ2-5; D is possibly TRBD1 or TRBD2 (5 bases each). Germline CDR1 KGHSH, CDR2 LQKENI. The length of the CDR3 is 14 residues. Trimming pared 5 bases from V and 2 bases from J, leaving 12 bases between. The CDR3 DNA reads TGTGCCAGCTCAAAGGGGACGGGTCAAGAGACCCAGTACTTC. Residues: CASSKGTGQETQYF.

In nucleotides, the CDR3 is TGTGCCAGCAGCCAACCCGCCGGGACTGTCGACAATGAGCAGTTCTTC. Amino acids: CASSQPAGTVDNEQFF. The chain links TRBV4-2 to TRBJ2-1, with D tentatively TRBD2 (6 bases). This CDR3 is built from 16 residues. Trimming removed 2 bases from V and 5 bases from J, with 16 bases in between. Germline V lookup: CDR1 LGHNA, CDR2 YNFKEQ.